This T cell receptor beta chain was captured by sequencing in a study of early T cells in non-severe SARS-CoV-2 infection. Overall study: It was bulk RNA from unsorted whole blood that was sequenced, and the chains were unpaired. Study-wide results and caveats: Private and CD4 specificities were missed by VDJdb matching, skewed to anti-spike CD8.

With regard to this clonotype: As yet, its antigen is unknown.

Unique molecular identifiers (one per individual cDNA molecule) were attached. TCRdb processed the 5' RACE reads anew with MiXCR; each CDR3 protein has one entry. Of roughly 51,000 distinct CDR3 sequences in the sample, around 10% were seen once. CDR3 length: 14 amino acids. Germline CDR1 and CDR2: ENHRY and SYGVKD. V was trimmed by 5 bases and J by 0 bases, leaving 9 bases between them. The V call is TRBV10-3, the J call TRBJ2-3, with a possible D match to TRBD1 (5 bases). The sequence came from an adult who was a healthcare worker with PCR-confirmed SARS-CoV-2 infection or an uninfected control (not recorded which). Source material: whole blood. CDR3 protein: CAISRQSSTDTQYF. DNA for the CDR3: TGTGCCATCAGTCGACAGTCTAGCACAGATACGCAGTATTTT.